The clone carrying this TCR beta chain has a handful of counts. Its target is not known. This sample was included in a study of T-cell memory formation after mild COVID-19. TCRdb ran MiXCR on the 5' RACE reads and lists one entry per CDR3 protein. The repertoire includes some 100,000 distinct CDR3 sequences, around 10% of them detected once, and roughly 40% sits in the top ten. CDR1 and CDR2 (germline): MNHEY, SVGEGT. V lost 0 bases and J lost 0; bases outside the gene matches: 3. CDR3 length equals 18 residues. Findings and limits, study-wide: The study found balanced CD4/CD8 in clones contracting day 15 to 85 and a CD4+ lean in later expanders.

This sequence was found in a man younger than 35 who had mild COVID-19 (a few samples of this study predate the infection). Cell type and time point are not known. This chain uses TRBV6-2 or TRBV6-3 with TRBJ2-4; TRBD2 agrees at 12 bases. The source material was PBMCs or a T cell subset sorted from them (not recorded which). This CDR3 reads CASSYSTSGGVAKNIQYF. The CDR3 DNA reads as TGTGCCAGCAGTTACTCGACTAGCGGGGGAGTAGCCAAAAACATTCAGTACTTC.